One sample yielded the 14 T cell receptor beta chains listed below, sequenced in a study of blood T cell repertoires in COVID-19. The repertoire was sequenced with immunoSEQ multiplex PCR; TCRdb's copy has only in-frame clones and lacks some. The sample holds 310,000 or so clones; roughly 87% are singletons and the top ten take more than 8.5%. The sequenced sample consisted of PBMCs or T cells enriched from blood (not recorded which). These receptors were collected from a young woman who had recovered from COVID-19.

The chain is built from TRBV4-1 and TRBJ2-1; D gene uncertain. V was trimmed by 1 base and J by 0 bases, leaving 16 bases between them. The CDR3 covers 18 residues. The germline gives CDR1 MGHRA, CDR2 YSYEKL. CDR3 region: CASSQVDMGLSSYNEQFF. CDR3 nucleotide sequence: TGCGCCAGCAGCCAAGTAGATATGGGCCTGAGCTCCTACAATGAGCAGTTCTTC.

The CDR3 reads CASTTYMGLAGLYEQYF. CDR3 bases: TGTGCCAGCACCACTTACATGGGACTAGCGGGCCTCTACGAGCAGTACTTC. The genes are TRBV5-6 and TRBJ2-7; 12 positions match TRBD2. There are 17 residues in the CDR3. V gave up 6 bases and J gave up 3 bases; unmatched junction bases: 13. The germline V gene encodes CDR1 SGHDT and CDR2 YYEEEE.

The chain joins TRBV4-2 to TRBJ1-3; 8 bases map to TRBD1. CDR1 is LGHNA and CDR2 is YNFKEQ in the germline V gene. The V and J ends lost 3 bases and 1 base, in that order; junction bases with no gene match: 2. The CDR3 spans 15 residues. CDR3 sequence (DNA): TGTGCCAGCAGCCAGGACAGGGAGTCTGGAAACACCATATATTTT. Its protein is CASSQDRESGNTIYF.

The chain carries TRBV27 and TRBJ2-7; 9 nucleotides line up with TRBD1. The J segment lost 2 bases and the V segment lost 8 bases, leaving 7 bases of the junction unmatched. CDR1 MNHEY and CDR2 SMNVEV come from the germline V gene (reference sequence). There are 14 residues in the CDR3. The CDR3 coding sequence is TGTGCCAGCCGGGACAGGGTCCCTCCCTACGAGCAGTACTTC. Translation: CASRDRVPPYEQYF.

A note on this clone: The germline gene is not matched at one end of the junction; a read error may be the cause. The rearrangement uses TRBV9 and TRBJ1-4; D not resolved. Germline V gene sequence: CDR1 SGDLS, CDR2 YYNGEE. There are 13 residues in the CDR3. The chain's CDR3 is CASSAVESEKLFF. The CDR3 DNA sequence: TGTGCCAGTAGCGCCGTAGAATCTGAAAAACTGTTTTTT. Full variable domain (outside the CDR3, taken from reference TRBV9 and TRBJ1-4): DSGVTQTPKHLITATGQRVTLRCSPRSGDLSVYWYQQSLDQGLQFLIQYYNGEERAKGNILERFSAQQFPDLHSELNLSSLELGDSALYFCASSAVESEKLFFGSGTQLSVL.

This clone was detected once. The genes are TRBV7-2 and TRBJ2-1; 10 bases map to TRBD2. CDR3 length equals 16 residues. The V and J ends lost 1 base and 4 bases, in that order; junction bases with no gene match: 4. The germline V gene has CDR1 SGHTA and CDR2 FQGNSA. The CDR3 nucleotides read TGTGCCAGCAGCTTAGAACCTAGCGGGGGTTACAATGAGCAGTTCTTC. Its translation: CASSLEPSGGYNEQFF.

The chain recombines TRBV28 with TRBJ1-1; 7 bases line up with TRBD1. Unmatched junction bases numbered 3, after V lost 4 bases and J lost 1 base. CDR3 length: 14 residues. The germline V gene has CDR1 MDHEN and CDR2 SYDVKM. The DNA for the CDR3 is TGTGCCAGCAGTTACAGGGGTTGGAACACTGAAGCTTTCTTT. As protein: CASSYRGWNTEAFF.

DNA for the CDR3: TGTGCCAGCAGCCAAACTAGCGGAGCAGATACGCAGTATTTT. Translated: CASSQTSGADTQYF. J is TRBJ2-3 and V is TRBV14; 8 bases agree with TRBD2. The CDR3 has 14 amino acids. V was clipped by 2 bases and J by 4 bases; unmatched bases: 2. Germline V gene sequence: CDR1 SGHDN, CDR2 FVKESK. The full variable domain, with the rest looked up from reference TRBV14 and TRBJ2-3, is EAGVTQFPSHSVIEKGQTVTLRCDPISGHDNLYWYRRVMGKEIKFLLHFVKESKQDESGMPNNRFLAERTGGTYSTLKVQPAELEDSGVYFCASSQTSGADTQYFGPGTRLTVL.

The CDR3 DNA reads TGTGCCAGCAGCCTACAGGGCTCCAATTCACCCCTCCACTTT. Amino acids: CASSLQGSNSPLHF. The genes are TRBV11-3 and TRBJ1-6; tentative D call: TRBD1 (6 bases). Trimming removed 5 bases at V and 7 bases at J, with 12 bases between. Germline CDR1 and CDR2: SGHNT and YENEEA. The length of the CDR3 is 14 residues.

The genes are TRBV7-8 and TRBJ1-2; D gene unclear. CDR3 length: 15 amino acids. Per the germline V gene, CDR1 is SGHVS and CDR2 is FQNEAQ. V lost 4 bases to trimming and J lost 6 bases, with 18 bases between them. The CDR3 loop is CASSYLDGPGDGYTF. The CDR3 DNA is TGTGCCAGCAGCTATTTAGACGGGCCCGGGGATGGCTACACCTTC.

The gene calls are TRBV5-1 and TRBJ1-1; a possible D gene is TRBD1 (5 bases). Germline CDR1 is SGHRS and CDR2 is YFSETQ. With 0 bases removed from V and 3 bases from J, the gap between germline ends came to 12 bases. The CDR3 runs 15 residues. The CDR3 region is CASSLGWQGYTEAFF. For the CDR3, the DNA is TGCGCCAGCAGCTTGGGGTGGCAGGGTTACACTGAAGCTTTCTTT.

This rearrangement joins TRBV28 to TRBJ1-6; TRBD1 matches at 7 bases. The CDR3 has 13 amino acids. J was trimmed by 7 bases and V by 5 bases; bases with no gene match: 2. In germline, CDR1 is MDHEN, CDR2 SYDVKM. Here the CDR3 DNA reads TGTGCCAGCAGTACAGGGGTGAATTCACCCCTCCACTTT. Its protein product is CASSTGVNSPLHF.

The chain links TRBV6-2 or TRBV6-3 to TRBJ1-5; 7 nucleotides align to TRBD1. CDR3 size: 15 residues. Germline assignment: CDR1 MNHEY and CDR2 SVGEGT. With 6 bases clipped from V and 4 bases from J, the junction kept 9 bases outside the gene matches. CDR3 sequence: CASSFGQERNQPQHF. The CDR3 DNA is TGTGCCAGCAGCTTTGGACAGGAGAGGAATCAGCCCCAGCATTTT.

The chain carries TRBV18 and TRBJ2-2; no clear D gene. Between the trimmed V and J ends, which lost 2 bases and 7 bases, there was a span of 5 bases. Germline loops: CDR1 KGHSH, CDR2 LQKENI. The CDR3 has 12 residues. The CDR3 bases are TGTGCCAGCTCACCAATCGTCGGGGAGCTGTTTTTT. Translated: CASSPIVGELFF.